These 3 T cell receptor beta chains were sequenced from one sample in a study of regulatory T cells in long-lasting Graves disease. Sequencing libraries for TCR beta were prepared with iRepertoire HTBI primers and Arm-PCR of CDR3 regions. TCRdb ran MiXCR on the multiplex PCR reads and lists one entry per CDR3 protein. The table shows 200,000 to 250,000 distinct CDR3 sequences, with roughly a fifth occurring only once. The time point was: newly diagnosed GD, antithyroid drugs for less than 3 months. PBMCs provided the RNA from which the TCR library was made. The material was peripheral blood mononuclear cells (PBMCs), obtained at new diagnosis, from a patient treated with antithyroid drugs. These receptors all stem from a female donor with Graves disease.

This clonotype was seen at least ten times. CDR3 sequence (DNA): TGCAGTGCCTCGACAGGGTCGCGGCAGCCCCAGCATTTT. Residues: CSASTGSRQPQHF. The V and J genes are TRBV20-1 and TRBJ1-5, with 7 bases aligning to TRBD1. Germline V gives CDR1 DFQATT, CDR2 SNEGSKA (reference sequence). J lost 7 bases, V lost 6 bases, and 9 bases had no gene match. The CDR3 consists of 13 residues.

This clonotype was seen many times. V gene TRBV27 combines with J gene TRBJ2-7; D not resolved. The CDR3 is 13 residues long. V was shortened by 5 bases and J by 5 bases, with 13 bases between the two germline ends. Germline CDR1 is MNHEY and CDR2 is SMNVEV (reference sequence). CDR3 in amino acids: CASSPLLDHEQYF. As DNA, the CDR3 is TGTGCCAGCAGTCCGCTTTTGGATCACGAGCAGTACTTC.

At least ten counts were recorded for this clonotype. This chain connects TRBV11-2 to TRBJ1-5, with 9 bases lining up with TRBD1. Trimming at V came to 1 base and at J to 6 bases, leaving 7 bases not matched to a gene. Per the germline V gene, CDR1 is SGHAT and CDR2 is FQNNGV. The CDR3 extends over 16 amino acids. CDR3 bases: TGTGCCAGCAGCTTAGGGGGGACAGGGTCGGTTCAGCCCCAGCATTTT. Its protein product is CASSLGGTGSVQPQHF.